This T cell receptor (beta chain) was sequenced for a study of patients and donors after allogeneic stem cell transplantation. TCRdb ran MiXCR on the RT-PCR reads and lists one entry per CDR3 protein. The data show about 960,000 distinct CDR3 sequences, approximately 19% seen once. CDR3 size: 12 residues. Germline V lookup: CDR1 DFQATT, CDR2 SNEGSKA (reference sequence). The V end was cut by 3 bases, the J end by 3 bases, with 8 bases between. The chain employs TRBV20-1 and TRBJ1-1; the D is unclear. The source is a human donor who was either an allogeneic HSCT recipient or a stem cell or donor lymphocyte infusion donor (not recorded which). It is not recorded whose cells these are; they may come from a transplant donor. Sequencing used blood, either unsorted or a sorted T cell fraction (not recorded which). CDR3 sequence reads: CSARRTDTEAFF. CDR3 coding DNA: TGCAGTGCTAGGCGGACGGACACTGAAGCTTTCTTT.